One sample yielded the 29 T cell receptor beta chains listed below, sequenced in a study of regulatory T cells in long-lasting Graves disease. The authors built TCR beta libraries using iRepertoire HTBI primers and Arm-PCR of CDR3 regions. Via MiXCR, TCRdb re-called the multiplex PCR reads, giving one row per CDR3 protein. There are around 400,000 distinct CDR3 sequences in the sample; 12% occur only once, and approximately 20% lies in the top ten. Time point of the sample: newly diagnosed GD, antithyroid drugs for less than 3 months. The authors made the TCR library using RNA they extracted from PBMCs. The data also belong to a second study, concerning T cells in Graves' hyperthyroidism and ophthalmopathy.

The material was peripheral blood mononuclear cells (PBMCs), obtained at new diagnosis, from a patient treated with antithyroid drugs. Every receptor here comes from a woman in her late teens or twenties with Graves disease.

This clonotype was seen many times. CDR3: CASSSLDRRYQPQHF. DNA of the CDR3: TGTGCCAGCAGCTCTTTGGACAGGCGATATCAGCCCCAGCATTTT. V usage is TRBV6-2 or TRBV6-3 and J usage is TRBJ1-5, with TRBD1 matching over 7 bases. Germline values: CDR1 MNHEY, CDR2 SVGEGT. The length of the CDR3 is 15 residues. Trimming removed 6 bases from V and 5 bases from J; junction bases left unmatched: 10.

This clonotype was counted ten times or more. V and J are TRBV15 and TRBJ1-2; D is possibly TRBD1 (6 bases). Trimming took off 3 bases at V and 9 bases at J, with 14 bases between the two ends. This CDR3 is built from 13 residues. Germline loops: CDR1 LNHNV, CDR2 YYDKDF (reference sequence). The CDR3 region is CATSRDLGQRYTF. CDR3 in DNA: TGTGCCACCAGCAGGGACCTTGGACAGCGCTACACCTTC. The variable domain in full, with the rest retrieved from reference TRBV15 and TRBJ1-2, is DAMVIQNPRYQVTQFGKPVTLSCSQTLNHNVMYWYQQKSSQAPKLLFHYYDKDFNNEADTPDNFQSRRPNTSFCFLDIRSPGLGDTAMYLCATSRDLGQRYTFGSGTRLTVV.

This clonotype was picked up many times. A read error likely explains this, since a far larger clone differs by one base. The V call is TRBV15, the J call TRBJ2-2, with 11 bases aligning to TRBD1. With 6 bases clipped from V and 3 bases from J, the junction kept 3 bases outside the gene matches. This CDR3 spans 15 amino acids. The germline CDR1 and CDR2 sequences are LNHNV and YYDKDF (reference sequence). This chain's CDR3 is CATSPGQGDTGELFF. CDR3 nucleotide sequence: TGTGCCACCAGTCCGGGACAGGGGGACACCGGGGAGCTGTTTTTT.

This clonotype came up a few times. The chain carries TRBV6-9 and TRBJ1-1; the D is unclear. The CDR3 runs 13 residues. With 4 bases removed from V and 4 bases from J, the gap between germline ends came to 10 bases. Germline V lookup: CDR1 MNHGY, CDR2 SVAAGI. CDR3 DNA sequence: TGTGCCAGCAGTTGGCCGGGGAGCACTGAAGCTTTCTTT. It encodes CASSWPGSTEAFF.

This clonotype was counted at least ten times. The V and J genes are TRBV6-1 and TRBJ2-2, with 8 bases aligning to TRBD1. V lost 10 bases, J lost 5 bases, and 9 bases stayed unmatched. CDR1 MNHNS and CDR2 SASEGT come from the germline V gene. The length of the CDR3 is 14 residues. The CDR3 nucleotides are TGTGCCACCGGCCAGGGGGCTAGGACCGGGGAGCTGTTTTTT. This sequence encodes CATGQGARTGELFF.

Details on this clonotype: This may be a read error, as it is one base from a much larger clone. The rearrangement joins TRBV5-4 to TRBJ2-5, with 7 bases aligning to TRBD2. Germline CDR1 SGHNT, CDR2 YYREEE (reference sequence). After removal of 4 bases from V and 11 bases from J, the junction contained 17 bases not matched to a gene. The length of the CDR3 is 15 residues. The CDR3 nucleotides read TGTGCCAGCAGCCGGTGGCTAGCGGACGGCAATGAGCAGTACTTC. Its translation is CASSRWLADGNEQYF.

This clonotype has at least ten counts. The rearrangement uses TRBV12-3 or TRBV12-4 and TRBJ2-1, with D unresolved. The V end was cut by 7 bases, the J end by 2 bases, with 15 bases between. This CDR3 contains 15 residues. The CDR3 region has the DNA TGTGCCAGCACGTACTATGCCCGTACCTACAATGAGCAGTTCTTC. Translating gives CASTYYARTYNEQFF.

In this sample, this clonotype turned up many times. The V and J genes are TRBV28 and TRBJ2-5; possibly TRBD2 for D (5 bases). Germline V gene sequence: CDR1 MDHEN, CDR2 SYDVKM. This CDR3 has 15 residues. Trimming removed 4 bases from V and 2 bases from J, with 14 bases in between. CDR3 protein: CASSSQRSPQETQYF. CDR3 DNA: TGTGCCAGCAGTTCCCAGCGGAGCCCGCAAGAGACCCAGTACTTC.

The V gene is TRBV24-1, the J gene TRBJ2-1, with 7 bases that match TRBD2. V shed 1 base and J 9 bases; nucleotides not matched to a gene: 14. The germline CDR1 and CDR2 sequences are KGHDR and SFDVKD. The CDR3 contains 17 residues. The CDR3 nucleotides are TGTGCCACCAGTGATTTCAGGGTTGGCGGGAGTTGGGGTGAGCAGTTCTTC. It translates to CATSDFRVGGSWGEQFF.

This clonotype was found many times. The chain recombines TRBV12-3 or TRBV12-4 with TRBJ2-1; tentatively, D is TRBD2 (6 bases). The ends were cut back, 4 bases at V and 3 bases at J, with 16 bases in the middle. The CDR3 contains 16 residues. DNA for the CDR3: TGTGCCAGCAGTTCGGAGGGAACCGTTCTCTACAATGAGCAGTTCTTC. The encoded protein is CASSSEGTVLYNEQFF.

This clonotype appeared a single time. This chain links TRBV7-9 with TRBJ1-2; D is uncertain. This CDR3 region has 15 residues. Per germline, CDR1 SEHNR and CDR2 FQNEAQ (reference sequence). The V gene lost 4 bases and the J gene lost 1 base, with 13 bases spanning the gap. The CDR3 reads CASSSDVIYNYGYTF. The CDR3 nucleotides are TGTGCCAGCAGCTCGGACGTAATCTATAACTATGGCTACACCTTC.

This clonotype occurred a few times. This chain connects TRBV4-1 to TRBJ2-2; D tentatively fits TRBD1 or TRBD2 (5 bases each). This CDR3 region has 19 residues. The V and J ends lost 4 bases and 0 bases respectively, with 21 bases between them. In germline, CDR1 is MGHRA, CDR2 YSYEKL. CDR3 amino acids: CASSPIRSGAYSNTGELFF. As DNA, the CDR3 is TGCGCCAGCAGCCCCATTCGATCCGGGGCATACTCGAACACCGGGGAGCTGTTTTTT.

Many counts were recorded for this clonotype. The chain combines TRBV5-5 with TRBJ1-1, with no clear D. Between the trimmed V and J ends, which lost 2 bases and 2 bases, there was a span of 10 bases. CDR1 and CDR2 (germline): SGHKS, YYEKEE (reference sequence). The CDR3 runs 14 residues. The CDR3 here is CASSFSPDNTEAFF. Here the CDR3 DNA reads TGTGCCAGCAGCTTTAGTCCGGACAACACTGAAGCTTTCTTT.

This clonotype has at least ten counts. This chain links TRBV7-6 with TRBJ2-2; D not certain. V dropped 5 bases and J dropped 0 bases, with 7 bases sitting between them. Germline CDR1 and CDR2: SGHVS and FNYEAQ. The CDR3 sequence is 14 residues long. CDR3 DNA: TGTGCCAGCAGCAGCCAAACGAACACCGGGGAGCTGTTTTTT. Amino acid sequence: CASSSQTNTGELFF.

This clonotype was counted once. CDR3 bases: TGTGCCAGCACTACCGGGACAGGGGTGACCTATGGCTACACCTTC. This gives the protein CASTTGTGVTYGYTF. The chain has TRBV7-2 and TRBJ1-2; 10 bases line up with TRBD1. CDR1 is SGHTA, CDR2 FQGNSA, per germline. After removal of 7 bases from V and 4 bases from J, the junction contained 9 bases not matched to a gene. CDR3 length equals 15 residues. Full variable domain (missing parts from reference TRBV7-2 and TRBJ1-2): GAGVSQSPSNKVTEKGKDVELRCDPISGHTALYWYRQSLGQGLEFLIYFQGNSAPDKSGLPSDRFSAERTGGSVSTLTIQRTQQEDSAVYLCASTTGTGVTYGYTFGSGTRLTVV.

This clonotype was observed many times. In DNA, the CDR3 is TGTGCCAGCTCACCGTCGGACAGGATCTATGGCTACACCTTC. Translating gives CASSPSDRIYGYTF. The V call is TRBV18, the J call TRBJ1-2, with 7 positions matching TRBD1. The junction had 5 bases not matched to a gene; V was cut back by 3 bases and J by 4 bases. Per the germline V gene, CDR1 is KGHSH and CDR2 is LQKENI. The CDR3 contains 14 residues.

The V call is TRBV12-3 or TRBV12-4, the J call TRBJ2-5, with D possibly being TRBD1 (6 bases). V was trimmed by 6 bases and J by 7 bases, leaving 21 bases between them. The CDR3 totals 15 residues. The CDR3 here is CASSRVVTGWGTQYF. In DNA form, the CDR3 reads TGTGCCAGCAGCCGCGTCGTGACAGGCTGGGGGACCCAGTACTTC.

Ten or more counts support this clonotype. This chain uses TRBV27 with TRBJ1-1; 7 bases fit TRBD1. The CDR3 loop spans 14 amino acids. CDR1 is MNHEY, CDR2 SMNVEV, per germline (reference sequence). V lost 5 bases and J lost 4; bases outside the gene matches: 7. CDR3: CASSRTGYGTEAFF. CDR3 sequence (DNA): TGTGCCAGCAGTCGGACAGGTTACGGCACTGAAGCTTTCTTT.

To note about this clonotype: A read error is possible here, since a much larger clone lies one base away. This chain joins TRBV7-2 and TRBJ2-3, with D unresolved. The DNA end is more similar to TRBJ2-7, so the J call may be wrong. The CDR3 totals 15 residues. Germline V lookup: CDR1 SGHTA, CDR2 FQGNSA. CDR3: CASTPRLRWASEQYF. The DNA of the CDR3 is TGTGCCAGCACCCCACGGCTGCGGTGGGCCTCAGAGCAGTACTTC.

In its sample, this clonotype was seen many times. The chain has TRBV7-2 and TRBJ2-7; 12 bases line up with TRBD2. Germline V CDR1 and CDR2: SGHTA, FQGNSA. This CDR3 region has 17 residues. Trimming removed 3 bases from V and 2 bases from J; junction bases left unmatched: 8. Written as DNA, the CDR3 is TGTGCCAGCAGCTTCCTGCGGACTAGCGGGGATCCCTACGAGCAGTACTTC. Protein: CASSFLRTSGDPYEQYF.

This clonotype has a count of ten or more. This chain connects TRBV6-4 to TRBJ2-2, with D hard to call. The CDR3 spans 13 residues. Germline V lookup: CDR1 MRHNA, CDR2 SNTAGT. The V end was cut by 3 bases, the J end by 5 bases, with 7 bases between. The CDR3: CASSETGTGELFF. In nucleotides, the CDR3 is TGTGCCAGCAGTGAAACCGGGACCGGGGAGCTGTTTTTT.

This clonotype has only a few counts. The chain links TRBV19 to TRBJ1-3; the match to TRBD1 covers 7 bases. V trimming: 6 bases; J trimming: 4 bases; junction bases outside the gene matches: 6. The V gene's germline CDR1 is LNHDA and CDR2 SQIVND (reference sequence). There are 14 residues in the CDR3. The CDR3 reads CASRGQIPGNTIYF. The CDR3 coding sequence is TGTGCCAGTAGGGGACAGATTCCCGGAAACACCATATATTTT. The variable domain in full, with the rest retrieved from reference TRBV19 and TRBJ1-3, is DGGITQSPKYLFRKEGQNVTLSCEQNLNHDAMYWYRQDPGQGLRLIYYSQIVNDFQKGDIAEGYSVSREKKESFPLTVTSAQKNPTAFYLCASRGQIPGNTIYFGEGSWLTVV.

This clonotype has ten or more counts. CDR3 residues: CATSQGGMNTEAFF. The CDR3 region has the DNA TGTGCCACCTCACAGGGGGGGATGAACACTGAAGCTTTCTTT. The chain uses TRBV7-6 and TRBJ1-1, with 8 bases lining up with TRBD1. This CDR3 is built from 14 residues. The V segment lost 10 bases and the J segment 0 bases; nucleotides outside the gene matches: 7. Germline-derived CDR1 and CDR2 are SGHVS and FNYEAQ.

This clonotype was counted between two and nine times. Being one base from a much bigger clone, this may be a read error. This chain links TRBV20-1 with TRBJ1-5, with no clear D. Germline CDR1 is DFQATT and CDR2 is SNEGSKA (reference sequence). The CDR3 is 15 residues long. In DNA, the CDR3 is TGCAGTGCTAGAGATCTGGGATGGGATAATCAGCTCCAGCATTTT. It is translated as CSARDLGWDNQLQHF.

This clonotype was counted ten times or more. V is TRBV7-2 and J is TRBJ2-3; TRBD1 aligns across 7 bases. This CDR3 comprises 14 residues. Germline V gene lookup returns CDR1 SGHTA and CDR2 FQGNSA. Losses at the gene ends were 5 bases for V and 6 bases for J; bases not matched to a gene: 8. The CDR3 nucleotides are TGTGCCAGCAGCACCCGACAGGGTCGGGATACGCAGTATTTT. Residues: CASSTRQGRDTQYF.

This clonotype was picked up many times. CDR3 loop: CASSGGNPPSYEQYF. The DNA for the CDR3 is TGTGCCAGCAGCGGCGGTAACCCCCCGAGCTACGAGCAGTACTTC. The chain couples TRBV11-3 to TRBJ2-7, with D unresolved. The germline CDR1 and CDR2 sequences are SGHNT and YENEEA. Trimming left V 5 bases short and J 3 bases short, with 17 bases between. The CDR3 contains 15 residues.

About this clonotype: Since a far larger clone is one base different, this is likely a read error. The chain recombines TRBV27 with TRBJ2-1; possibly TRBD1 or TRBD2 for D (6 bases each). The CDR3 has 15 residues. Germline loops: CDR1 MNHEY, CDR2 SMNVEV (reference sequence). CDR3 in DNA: TGTGCCAGCTCACCGGGGGTTACAGGGAGGAATGAGCAGGTCTTC. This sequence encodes CASSPGVTGRNEQVF.

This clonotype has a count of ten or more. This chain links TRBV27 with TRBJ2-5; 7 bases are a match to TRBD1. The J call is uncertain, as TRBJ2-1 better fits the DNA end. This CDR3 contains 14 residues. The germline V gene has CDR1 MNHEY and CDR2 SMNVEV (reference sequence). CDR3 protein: CASRLRATGDEQFF. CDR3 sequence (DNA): TGTGCCAGCAGGCTACGGGCCACAGGGGATGAGCAGTTCTTC.

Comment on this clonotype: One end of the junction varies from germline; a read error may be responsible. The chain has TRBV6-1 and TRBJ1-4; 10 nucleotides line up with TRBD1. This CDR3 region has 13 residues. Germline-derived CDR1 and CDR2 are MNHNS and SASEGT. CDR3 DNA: TGTGCCAGCAGCCCCGGACAGGGGGTCCCACGTCTCTTT. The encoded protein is CASSPGQGVPRLF.